What follows describes a single T cell receptor beta chain. V was clipped by 2 bases and J by 7 bases; unmatched bases: 2. CDR1 is WSHSY and CDR2 is SAAADI in the germline V gene. The CDR3 extends over 12 amino acids. This sample was taken from a study of blood T cell repertoires in COVID-19. Sequencing used immunoSEQ multiplex PCR; TCRdb keeps in-frame clones, though not all of them. The table shows about 210,000 clones, with around 80% occurring only once. This sequence was found in a woman between 45 and 60 years old with acute or convalescent COVID-19. The sample consisted of peripheral blood. The genes are TRBV10-2 and TRBJ2-7; 7 bases are shared with TRBD1. CDR3 sequence (DNA): TGCGCCAGCAGTGAGGTACAGGGGGAGCAGTACTTC. It is translated as CASSEVQGEQYF.